These 6 T cell receptor beta chains were sequenced from one sample in a study of control samples from healthy donors and cancer patients. The method was immunoSEQ multiplex PCR; TCRdb's version includes in-frame clones alone and lacks a portion of them. The sample has about 38,000 clones; around 80% are singletons. Sequencing input: PBMCs. The receptor set was obtained from a woman between 55 and 75 years old with lung cancer.

The rearrangement uses TRBV7-9 and TRBJ1-4, with no clear D. Trimming removed 1 base from V and 5 bases from J, with 8 bases in between. CDR1 is SEHNR and CDR2 is FQNEAQ in the germline V gene (reference sequence). The CDR3 sequence is 14 residues long. The CDR3 reads CASSLGGANEKLFF. CDR3 nucleotide sequence: TGTGCCAGCAGCTTAGGGGGAGCCAATGAAAAACTGTTTTTT.

The CDR3 nucleotides read TGTGCCAGCAGCGTAGGAAGAGGGACCACAGATACGCAGTATTTT. This codes for CASSVGRGTTDTQYF. V gene TRBV9 combines with J gene TRBJ2-3; D tentatively reads TRBD1 or TRBD2 (5 bases each). Trimming removed 0 bases from V and 2 bases from J, with 10 bases in between. The germline V gene encodes CDR1 SGDLS and CDR2 YYNGEE. The length of the CDR3 is 15 residues.

The chain couples TRBV10-1 to TRBJ2-2, with 11 positions matching TRBD1. V lost 0 bases and J lost 7; bases outside the gene matches: 4. The CDR3 contains 16 residues. Germline CDR1 WNHNN, CDR2 SYGVQD (reference sequence). The CDR3 is CASSESGDRGGGELFF. In DNA form, the CDR3 reads TGCGCCAGCAGTGAGTCGGGGGACAGGGGGGGCGGGGAGCTGTTTTTT.

This chain connects TRBV18 to TRBJ2-7; D remains unclear. Trimming stripped 0 bases from V and 2 bases from J, with 5 bases between. The CDR3 extends over 13 amino acids. Per germline, CDR1 KGHSH and CDR2 LQKENI. The CDR3 nucleotides read TGTGCCAGCTCACCACCAGGACCCTACGAGCAGTACTTC. Translating it yields CASSPPGPYEQYF.

V is TRBV6-5 and J is TRBJ1-6; unclear D gene. CDR3 length: 15 amino acids. V lost 5 bases and J 6 bases, leaving 14 bases between the germline ends. The germline V gene encodes CDR1 MNHEY and CDR2 SVGAGI. CDR3 coding DNA: TGTGCCAGCAGTCTCCAGACTCGCGGTAATTCACCCCTCCACTTT. Amino acids: CASSLQTRGNSPLHF.

The rearrangement uses TRBV14 and TRBJ2-2; a possible D gene is TRBD1 (6 bases). There are 13 residues in the CDR3. Trimming cost V 6 bases and J 6 bases, with 11 bases left between them. CDR1 is SGHDN and CDR2 is FVKESK in the germline V gene. In DNA, the CDR3 is TGTGCCAGCAGAACACAGGGCCCCGGGGAGCTGTTTTTT. Protein: CASRTQGPGELFF.